Below, one T cell receptor (beta chain) is given with its context. The source of the sample is a study of response to subunit inactivated influenza vaccine. TCRdb itself ran the RT-PCR reads through MiXCR, one entry per CDR3 protein. The sample gives around 480,000 distinct CDR3 sequences, about 17% of which show up once; over 2.5% is in the top ten. CDR3 length equals 17 residues. Trimming removed 6 bases at V and 2 bases at J, with 22 bases between. Germline V gives CDR1 MGHDK, CDR2 SYGVNS. The sample here was CD4+ T cells sorted from PBMCs, taken about 24 months after vaccination. The chain couples TRBV25-1 to TRBJ1-2, with no clear D. This TCR came from a man between 50 and 75 years old who received an inactivated influenza vaccine. Here the CDR3 reads CASRAGGRRLGNYGYTF. CDR3 coding DNA: TGTGCCAGCAGAGCCGGCGGTCGCAGGCTCGGGAACTATGGCTACACCTTC.